This T cell receptor (beta chain) was recovered during a study of blood T cell repertoires in COVID-19. Study details: Acute and convalescent COVID-19 samples came from the United States, Italy and Spain.

The CDR3 runs 15 residues. Germline V CDR1 and CDR2: PRHDT, FYEKMQ (reference sequence). V was pared by 4 bases and J by 4 bases, with 16 bases between. The repertoire was sequenced with immunoSEQ multiplex PCR; TCRdb's copy has only in-frame clones and lacks some. Among 250,000 to 300,000 clones listed, around 90% were seen once. This chain links TRBV13 with TRBJ2-5; D is possibly TRBD1 (6 bases). This clonotype was obtained from a middle-aged man with acute or convalescent COVID-19. The material sequenced was peripheral blood. Here the CDR3 reads CASSSRQGFPETQYF. The CDR3, as DNA: TGTGCCAGCAGCTCCCGTCAGGGGTTCCCAGAGACCCAGTACTTC. Supplemented by reference TRBV13 and TRBJ2-5, the full variable domain reads AAGVIQSPRHLIKEKRETATLKCYPIPRHDTVYWYQQGPGQDPQFLISFYEKMQSDKGSIPDRFSAQQFSDYHSELNMSSLELGDSALYFCASSSRQGFPETQYFGPGTRLLVL.